These 7 T cell receptor beta chains came from one sample sequenced in a study of CD8 T cells in ankylosing spondylitis. Each CDR3 protein is one row after TCRdb ran MiXCR on the 5' RACE reads. The sample has roughly 120,000 distinct CDR3 sequences, around 7% seen once. Sample: blood, either unsorted or a sorted T cell fraction (not recorded which). The receptors were sampled from a male donor with ankylosing spondylitis or in good health (not recorded which).

The sample holds many counts of this clonotype. The rearrangement links TRBV5-1 to TRBJ2-1; 15 bases fit TRBD2. The CDR3 is 16 amino acids. The V segment lost 4 bases and the J segment 10 bases; nucleotides outside the gene matches: 9. Germline lookup yields CDR1 SGHRS and CDR2 YFSETQ. As DNA, the CDR3 is TGCGCCAGCAGCCGGGGGACTAGCGGGAGGTTGGGGGAGCAGTTCTTC. Translating gives CASSRGTSGRLGEQFF. Variable domain in full (rest from reference TRBV5-1 and TRBJ2-1): KAGVTQTPRYLIKTRGQQVTLSCSPISGHRSVSWYQQTPGQGLQFLFEYFSETQRNKGNFPGRFSGRQFSNSRSEMNVSTLELGDSALYLCASSRGTSGRLGEQFFGPGTRLTVL.

The table lists this clonotype with many counts. The chain joins TRBV18 to TRBJ2-7; TRBD1 matches 8 bases. Trimming cost V 6 bases and J 5 bases; bases outside gene matches: 12. Germline V lookup: CDR1 KGHSH, CDR2 LQKENI. CDR3 length: 15 amino acids. CDR3 region: CASSPGRTGLHEQYF. For the CDR3, the DNA is TGTGCCAGCTCCCCCGGGCGGACAGGGTTGCACGAGCAGTACTTC.

The chain joins TRBV5-1 to TRBJ2-7; no definite D call. From germline, CDR1 is SGHRS and CDR2 YFSETQ. The CDR3 sequence is 13 residues long. Trimming removed 5 bases from V and 5 bases from J, with 14 bases in between. In nucleotides, the CDR3 is TGCGCCAGCAGTCTCCTTTTTTTACACGAGCAGTACTTC. This translates into CASSLLFLHEQYF. The variable domain in full, completed from reference TRBV5-1 and TRBJ2-7, reads KAGVTQTPRYLIKTRGQQVTLSCSPISGHRSVSWYQQTPGQGLQFLFEYFSETQRNKGNFPGRFSGRQFSNSRSEMNVSTLELGDSALYLCASSLLFLHEQYFGPGTRLTVT.

The genes are TRBV20-1 and TRBJ2-5, with 9 bases lining up with TRBD1. The CDR3 covers 16 residues. Looked up from germline, CDR1 is DFQATT and CDR2 is SNEGSKA (reference sequence). V lost 5 bases and J lost 2; bases outside the gene matches: 12. CDR3: CSALFYDGQGQETQYF. The CDR3 bases are TGCAGTGCTCTTTTTTACGACGGACAGGGGCAAGAGACCCAGTACTTC.

This clonotype was detected only a few times. The CDR3 nucleotides are TGCGCCAGCAGCTTGGACGTGACAGGGGAGGAAAAACTGTTTTTT. Protein: CASSLDVTGEEKLFF. The chain links TRBV5-1 to TRBJ1-4, with 8 nucleotides matching TRBD1. Unmatched junction bases numbered 6, after V lost 0 bases and J lost 8 bases. Looked up from germline, CDR1 is SGHRS and CDR2 is YFSETQ. The CDR3 loop spans 15 amino acids.

This clonotype showed up many times. V is TRBV5-5 and J is TRBJ2-7; D might be TRBD1 (6 bases). The CDR3 contains 15 residues. The germline V and J ends were trimmed by 2 bases and 3 bases, with 15 bases remaining between them. Germline CDR1 is SGHKS and CDR2 is YYEKEE (reference sequence). The CDR3 coding sequence is TGTGCCAGCAGCTTCATGGCAGGGGCTGTCTACGAGCAGTACTTC. Encoded protein: CASSFMAGAVYEQYF.

Note on this clonotype: Germline is not matched at one junction end, which may reflect a read error. V and J are TRBV12-3 or TRBV12-4 and TRBJ2-5; TRBD2 agrees at 10 bases. The CDR3 extends over 14 amino acids. CDR3 region: CASSVAGGHETQYF. The CDR3 bases are TGTGCCAGCAGTGTAGCGGGGGGACATGAGACCCAGTACTTC.